This T cell receptor beta chain was identified during a study of CD8+CD57+ T cells in acquired aplastic anemia. Study-wide context: Each DNA sample taken from sorted CD4+ and CD8+ cells came to about 3 ug on average. The study's findings and limits: Fewer than 30 CD8+ CDR3 sequences were shared between patients and controls. Statistical testing detected no significant gap in CD8+ Simpson's diversity between patients and controls.

As regards this clonotype: Its antigen is unknown. One end of the junction varies from germline; a read error may be responsible.

TCR beta VDJ and CDR3 profiles were obtained from a genomic DNA template. TCRdb independently ran MiXCR on the reads; one entry per CDR3 protein. The sample records about 270,000 distinct CDR3 sequences, 65% to 90% being singletons. Those patients picked for sequencing had displayed CD8+CD57+ cell expansion on flow cytometry. Diagnosis of severe acquired aplastic anemia applied to all patients. Sequenced material: sorted CD4+, CD8+, or CD8+CD57+ T cells (not recorded which) from PBMCs. The origin of this receptor is a human donor with aplastic anemia.

CDR3 sequence reads: CASTLGRVPDTANF. The DNA of the CDR3 is TGTGCCAGCACCCTAGGGAGGGTCCCCGATACGGCCAACTTT. This chain joins TRBV7-6 and TRBJ2-3; 7 bases agree with TRBD2. This CDR3 has 14 residues. From germline, CDR1 is SGHVS and CDR2 FNYEAQ.